One T cell receptor (beta chain) is described in this entry. The antigen remains undetermined. This specimen comes from a study of cytomegalovirus exposure and HLA in healthy donors. Study results and limitations: Most TCR sequences proved rare, with some public TCRs found in many donors. The records held CMV serostatus as the only immune exposure information.

A multiplex PCR was run with 60 Vbeta primers and 13 Jbeta primers. Data came from immunoSEQ multiplex PCR; TCRdb stores just in-frame clones and leaves some out. The sample has approximately 210,000 clones. Each donor was healthy, and each was a bone marrow donor. Trimming took 4 bases from V and 5 from J, leaving 12 bases between them. The CDR3 spans 14 residues. The germline V gene encodes CDR1 SEHNR and CDR2 FQNEAQ (reference sequence). This TCR came from a woman in her 30s in good health and CMV-seropositive. The sample comprised PBMCs. The rearrangement joins TRBV7-9 to TRBJ1-5, with a tentative D call TRBD1 (5 bases). The CDR3 nucleotides are TGTGCCAGCAGCTGGGGGGGGACTGATCAGCCCCAGCATTTT. Protein: CASSWGGTDQPQHF.